The 5 T cell receptor beta chains below all came from one sample that was sequenced in a study of identical twins. TCRdb re-called the 5' RACE reads through MiXCR, storing one row per CDR3 protein. The sample consists of a few hundred thousand distinct CDR3 sequences, roughly 9.9% of them appearing once. This same sample was also part of a study on yellow fever vaccine responses in identical twins.

Sequenced material: PBMCs. The receptors were sampled from a woman aged 18-30 years in good health.

The chain links TRBV28 to TRBJ2-5, with 9 bases lining up with TRBD1. V lost 5 bases, J lost 4 bases, and 8 bases stayed unmatched. CDR1 is MDHEN, CDR2 SYDVKM, per germline. This CDR3 comprises 15 residues. The CDR3 bases are TGTGCCAGCAGTCTCCAAACAGGGGGCGGAGAGACCCAGTACTTC. This translates into CASSLQTGGGETQYF. Combining the CDR3 with reference TRBV28 and TRBJ2-5 gives the whole variable domain DVKVTQSSRYLVKRTGEKVFLECVQDMDHENMFWYRQDPGLGLRLIYFSYDVKMKEKGDIPEGYSVSREKKERFSLILESASTNQTSMYLCASSLQTGGGETQYFGPGTRLLVL.

This clonotype was seen many times. The chain joins TRBV11-2 to TRBJ2-2; 13 nucleotides match TRBD2. The CDR3 sequence is 20 residues long. The trim removed 4 bases at V and 8 bases at J, leaving 19 bases unmatched. Germline values: CDR1 SGHAT, CDR2 FQNNGV. For the CDR3, the DNA is TGTGCCAGCAGCTCTAGCGTACTAGCGGGGGGGCCTCTTTCCCCTGGGGAGCTGTTTTTT. It specifies CASSSSVLAGGPLSPGELFF.

The CDR3 sequence is CASSFHGGQGTYEQYF. In DNA form, the CDR3 reads TGTGCCAGCAGTTTTCACGGGGGACAGGGCACCTACGAGCAGTACTTC. The V gene is TRBV27, the J gene TRBJ2-7, with 9 bases that match TRBD1. The CDR3 runs to 16 residues. Germline trimming cut 3 bases from V and 2 bases from J; bases unmatched to any gene: 8. Germline V lookup: CDR1 MNHEY, CDR2 SMNVEV (reference sequence).

This rearrangement joins TRBV4-2 to TRBJ2-1, with TRBD2 matching 9 bases. This CDR3 region has 18 residues. J lost 5 bases, V lost 4 bases, and 15 bases had no gene match. Per germline, CDR1 LGHNA and CDR2 YNFKEQ. CDR3 in DNA: TGTGCCAGCAGCCCCCGGGCCAGCGGGGGGACGTTTCACAATGAGCAGTTCTTC. Its translation: CASSPRASGGTFHNEQFF.

This sequence joins TRBV3-1 and TRBJ1-4; 8 nucleotides line up with TRBD1. J lost 4 bases, V lost 1 base, and 2 bases had no gene match. Germline V gene sequence: CDR1 LGHDT, CDR2 YNNKEL (reference sequence). This CDR3 has 15 residues. CDR3 DNA: TGTGCCAGCAGCCAAGGGGACAGGAGTAATGAAAAACTGTTTTTT. It is translated as CASSQGDRSNEKLFF.